This is a list of T cell receptor beta chains from one sample in a study of PD-L1 blockade in urothelial cancer. Clones were sequenced by immunoSEQ multiplex PCR, and TCRdb holds only the in-frame ones, with some missing. This table has 45,000 to 60,000 clones, 82% appearing once. The sample here was PBMCs, taken around atezolizumab (anti-PD-L1) treatment. Source of these receptors: a man in his forties or fifties with urothelial cancer. Both conserved end residues are part of each CDR3. D genes are given only for firm matches. Size tells how often a clone was seen (once, few, many) or the class of an expanded clone, and some rows leave it out.

DNA | CDR3 | D | V | size | J
TGTGCCAGCAGCTTACAAGGGGCCGGGGAGCTGTTTTTT | CASSLQGAGELFF | - | TRBV7-9 | - | TRBJ2-2
TGTGCCAGCGAAGACAGCTCCTATAATTCACCCCTCCACTTT | CASEDSSYNSPLHF | - | TRBV19 | few | TRBJ1-6
TGTGCCAGCAGCGGCTACAGGGGAGATACGCAGTATTTT | CASSGYRGDTQYF | TRBD1 | TRBV7-9 | - | TRBJ2-3
TGCGCCAGCAGCAATTGGGCACAAGAGACCCAGTACTTC | CASSNWAQETQYF | - | TRBV5-1 | - | TRBJ2-5
TGTGCCAGCAGCTTGGTCGCCGGGGTCAACTATGGCTACACCTTC | CASSLVAGVNYGYTF | - | TRBV7-9 | - | TRBJ1-2
TGCGCCAGCAGCCAGGTACCCACCAGGGGCGGGTATGGCTACACCTTC | CASSQVPTRGGYGYTF | - | TRBV4-1 | - | TRBJ1-2
TGTGCCACCAGTGCCAGGGAGGGTGAAAAACTGTTTTTT | CATSAREGEKLFF | - | TRBV19 | - | TRBJ1-4
TGTGCCAGCAGCGCCTTATTAGGCAATCAGCCCCAGCATTTT | CASSALLGNQPQHF | - | TRBV7-2 | - | TRBJ1-5
TGTGCCAGCCTAGGAAGGACTGAAGCTTTCTTT | CASLGRTEAFF | - | TRBV27 | - | TRBJ1-1
TGCACCAGCAGCCAAGAGATCCCCGCTTCGGGGGGAGACACTGAAGCTTTCTTT | CTSSQEIPASGGDTEAFF | - | TRBV1 | - | TRBJ1-1
TGTGCCAGCGGGCCCCCTACAAGCCACGAGCAGTACTTC | CASGPPTSHEQYF | - | TRBV6-1 | few | TRBJ2-7
TGCGCCAGCAGCTTAGAAAATACTCCCGGGACATTAGATCGCACAGATACGCAGTATTTT | CASSLENTPGTLDRTDTQYF | - | TRBV5-1 | - | TRBJ2-3
TGTGCCAGCAGCTTGTCCGGGAACTATGGCTACACCTTC | CASSLSGNYGYTF | - | TRBV5-4 | once | TRBJ1-2
TGTGCCAGCACCGCGAGGAGGGGGCGTAAAGGGGTCGGGGAGCTGTTTTTT | CASTARRGRKGVGELFF | - | TRBV28 | - | TRBJ2-2
TGCAGTGCTAGACAGGGCTACGAGCAGTACTTC | CSARQGYEQYF | - | TRBV20-1 | - | TRBJ2-7
TGTGCCAGCTCACCACCGACAGGGGGCGGTCAGCCCCAGCATTTT | CASSPPTGGGQPQHF | TRBD1 | TRBV18 | - | TRBJ1-5
TGTGCCAGCAGCGTAGTGGGCAGAAACAATGAGCAGTTCTTC | CASSVVGRNNEQFF | - | TRBV9 | - | TRBJ2-1